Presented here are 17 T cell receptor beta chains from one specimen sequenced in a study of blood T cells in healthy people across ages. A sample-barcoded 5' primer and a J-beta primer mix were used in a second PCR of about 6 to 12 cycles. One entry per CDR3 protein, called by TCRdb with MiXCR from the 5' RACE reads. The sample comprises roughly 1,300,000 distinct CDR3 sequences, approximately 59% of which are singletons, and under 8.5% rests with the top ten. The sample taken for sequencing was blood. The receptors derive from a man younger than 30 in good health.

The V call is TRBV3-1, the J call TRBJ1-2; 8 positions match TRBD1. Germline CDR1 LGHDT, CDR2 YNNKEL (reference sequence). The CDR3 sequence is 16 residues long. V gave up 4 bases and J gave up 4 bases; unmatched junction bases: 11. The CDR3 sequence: CASSRETGADSYGYTF. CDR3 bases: TGTGCCAGCAGCCGCGAGACAGGGGCCGATTCCTATGGCTACACCTTC.

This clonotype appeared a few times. The CDR3 region has the DNA TGCAGTGCTAGAAACCCTGAAACTAATTCACCCCTCCACTTT. Amino acid sequence: CSARNPETNSPLHF. V usage is TRBV20-1 and J usage is TRBJ1-6; no reliable D call. The CDR3 is 14 amino acids. The ends were cut back, 2 bases at V and 6 bases at J, with 11 bases in the middle. Germline V gene lookup returns CDR1 DFQATT and CDR2 SNEGSKA (reference sequence).

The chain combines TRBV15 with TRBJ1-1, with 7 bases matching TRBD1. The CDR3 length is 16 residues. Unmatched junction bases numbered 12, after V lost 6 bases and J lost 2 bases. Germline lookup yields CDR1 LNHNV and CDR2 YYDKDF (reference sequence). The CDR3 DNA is TGTGCCACCAGGTCCCCCAGGGGACAGTCAAACACTGAAGCTTTCTTT. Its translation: CATRSPRGQSNTEAFF.

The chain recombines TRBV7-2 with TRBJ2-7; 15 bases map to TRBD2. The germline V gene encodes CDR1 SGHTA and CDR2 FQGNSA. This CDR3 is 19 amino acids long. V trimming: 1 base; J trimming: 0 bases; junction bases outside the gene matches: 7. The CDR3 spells CASSLVPGTSGRYSYEQYF. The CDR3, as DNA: TGTGCCAGCAGCTTAGTTCCCGGGACTAGCGGGAGGTACTCCTACGAGCAGTACTTC.

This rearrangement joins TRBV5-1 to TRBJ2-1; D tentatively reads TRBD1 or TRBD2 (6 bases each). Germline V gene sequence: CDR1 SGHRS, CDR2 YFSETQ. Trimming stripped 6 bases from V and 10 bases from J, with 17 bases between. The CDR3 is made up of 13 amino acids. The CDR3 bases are TGCGCCAGCACTAGCGAAGGTACAGGGGAGCAGTTCTTC. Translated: CASTSEGTGEQFF. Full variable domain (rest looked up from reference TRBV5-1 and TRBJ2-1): KAGVTQTPRYLIKTRGQQVTLSCSPISGHRSVSWYQQTPGQGLQFLFEYFSETQRNKGNFPGRFSGRQFSNSRSEMNVSTLELGDSALYLCASTSEGTGEQFFGPGTRLTVL.

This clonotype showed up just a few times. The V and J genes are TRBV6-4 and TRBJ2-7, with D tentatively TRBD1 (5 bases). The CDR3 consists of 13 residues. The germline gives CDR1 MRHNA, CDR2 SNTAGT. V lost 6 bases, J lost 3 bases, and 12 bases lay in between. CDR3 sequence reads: CASRKGVGYEQYF. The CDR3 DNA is TGTGCCAGCAGAAAAGGGGTTGGCTACGAGCAGTACTTC.

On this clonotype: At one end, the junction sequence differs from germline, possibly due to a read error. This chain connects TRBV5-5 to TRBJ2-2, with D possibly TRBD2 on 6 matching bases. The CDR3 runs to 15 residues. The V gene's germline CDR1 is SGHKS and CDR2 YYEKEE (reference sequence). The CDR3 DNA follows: TGCGCCGGGAGTCTGGGGACGGCCCAAACCGGGGAGCTGTTTTTT. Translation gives CAGSLGTAQTGELFF.

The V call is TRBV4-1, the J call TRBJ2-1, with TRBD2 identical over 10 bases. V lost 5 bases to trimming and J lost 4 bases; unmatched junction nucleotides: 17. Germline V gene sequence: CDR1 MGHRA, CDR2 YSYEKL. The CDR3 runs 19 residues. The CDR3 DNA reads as TGCGCCAGCAGCGCGAGGGGTCGGGCTAGCGGGGGATCATACAATGAGCAGTTCTTC. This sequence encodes CASSARGRASGGSYNEQFF.

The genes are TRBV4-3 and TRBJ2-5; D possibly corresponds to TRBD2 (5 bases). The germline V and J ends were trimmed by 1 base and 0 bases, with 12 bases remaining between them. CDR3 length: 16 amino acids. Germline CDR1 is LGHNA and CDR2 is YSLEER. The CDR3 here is CASSQASGRYQETQYF. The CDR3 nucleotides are TGCGCCAGCAGCCAAGCCAGCGGACGTTACCAAGAGACCCAGTACTTC.

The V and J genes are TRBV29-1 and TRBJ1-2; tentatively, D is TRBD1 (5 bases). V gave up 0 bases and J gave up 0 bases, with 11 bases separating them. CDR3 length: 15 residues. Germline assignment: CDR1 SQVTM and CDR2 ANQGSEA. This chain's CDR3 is CSVEDRGRSNYGYTF. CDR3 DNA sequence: TGCAGCGTTGAAGATCGGGGCCGGTCTAACTATGGCTACACCTTC.

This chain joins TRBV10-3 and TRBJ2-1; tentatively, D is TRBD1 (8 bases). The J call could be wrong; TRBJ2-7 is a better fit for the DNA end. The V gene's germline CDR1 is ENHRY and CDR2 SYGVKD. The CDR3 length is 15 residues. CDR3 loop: CAIRNQDRDYYEQYF. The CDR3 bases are TGTGCCATCAGGAACCAGGACAGGGACTACTACGAGCAGTACTTC.

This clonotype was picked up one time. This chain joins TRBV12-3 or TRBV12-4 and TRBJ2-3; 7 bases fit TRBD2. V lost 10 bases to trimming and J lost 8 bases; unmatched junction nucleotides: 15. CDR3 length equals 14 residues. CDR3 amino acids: CATRLSREGGTQYF. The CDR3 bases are TGTGCCACTAGACTCTCCAGGGAGGGAGGTACGCAGTATTTT.

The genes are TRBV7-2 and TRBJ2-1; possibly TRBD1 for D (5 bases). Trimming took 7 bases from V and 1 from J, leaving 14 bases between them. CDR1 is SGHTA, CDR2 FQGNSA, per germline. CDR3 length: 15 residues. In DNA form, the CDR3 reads TGTGCCAGCACAAAACAGTCAGGGTCCTACAATGAGCAGTTCTTC. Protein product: CASTKQSGSYNEQFF.

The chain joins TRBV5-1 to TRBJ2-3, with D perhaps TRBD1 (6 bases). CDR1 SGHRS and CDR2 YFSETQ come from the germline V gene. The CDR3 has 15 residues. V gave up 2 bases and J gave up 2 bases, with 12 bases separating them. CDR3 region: CASSFGQLDTDTQYF. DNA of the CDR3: TGCGCCAGCAGCTTTGGACAGCTAGACACAGATACGCAGTATTTT.

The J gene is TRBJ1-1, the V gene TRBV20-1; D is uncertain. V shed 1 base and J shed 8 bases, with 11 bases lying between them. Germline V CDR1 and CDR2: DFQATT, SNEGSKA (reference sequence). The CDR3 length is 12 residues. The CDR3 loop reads CSARGGWAEAFF. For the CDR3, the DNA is TGCAGTGCTAGAGGAGGTTGGGCCGAAGCTTTCTTT.

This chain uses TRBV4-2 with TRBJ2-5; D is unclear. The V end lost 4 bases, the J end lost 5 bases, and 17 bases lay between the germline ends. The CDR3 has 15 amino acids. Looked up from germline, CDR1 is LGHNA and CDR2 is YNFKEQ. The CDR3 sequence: CASSLRRSITETQYF. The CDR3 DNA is TGTGCCAGCAGCCTACGAAGATCGATAACGGAGACCCAGTACTTC.

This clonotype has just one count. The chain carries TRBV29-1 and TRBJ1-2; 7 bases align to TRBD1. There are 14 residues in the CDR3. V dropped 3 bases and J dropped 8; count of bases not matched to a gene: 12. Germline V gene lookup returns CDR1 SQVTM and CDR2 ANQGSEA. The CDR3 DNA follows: TGCAGCGTTGACTCCAGGGGGTTGTTGAGGGGCTACACCTTC. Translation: CSVDSRGLLRGYTF.